The clone carrying this T cell receptor (beta chain) was counted only a few times. Its antigen is not known. Sequencing used immunoSEQ multiplex PCR; TCRdb keeps in-frame clones, though not all of them. The sample contains 35,000 or so clones, approximately 70% of which appear only once. These data are taken from a study of cytotoxic CD8 clonotypes in ibrutinib-treated CLL. The V segment lost 10 bases and the J segment 5 bases; nucleotides outside the gene matches: 5. The CDR3 is 12 residues long. In germline, CDR1 is MDHEN, CDR2 SYDVKM. Overall study findings and caveats: The study found baseline clonality above age-matched healthy donors, tracking circulating CD8+ T-cell counts.

V and J are TRBV28 and TRBJ1-5; 7 nucleotides match TRBD1. The sequence derives from a human donor with chronic lymphocytic leukemia. The sequences come from PBMCs, collected before ibrutinib treatment. The chain's CDR3 is CAIRQGDQPQHF. DNA for the CDR3: TGTGCCATACGGCAGGGGGATCAGCCCCAGCATTTT.